The present T cell receptor (beta chain) was sequenced within a study of early stage breast cancer tumors. Findings and limits, study-wide: Tumors had roughly 2.5-fold higher T cell density than normal breast.

Regarding this clone: The target antigen is unknown.

Data came from immunoSEQ multiplex PCR; TCRdb stores just in-frame clones and leaves some out. The top ten clones hold under 2% of a sample with more than 15,000 clones, around 82% of them seen once. The sequencing sample was made of blood. This TCR was sampled from a person aged 70 to 85 with breast cancer.

CDR3 DNA sequence: TGCGCCAGCAGCTTCTCAGGGCTAGAGCAGCCCCAGCATTTT. Its protein is CASSFSGLEQPQHF. The chain employs TRBV5-1 and TRBJ1-5; possible D gene TRBD1, 5 bases. Per the germline V gene, CDR1 is SGHRS and CDR2 is YFSETQ. Trimming removed 2 bases at V and 7 bases at J, with 13 bases between. This CDR3 comprises 14 residues.